This T cell receptor (beta chain) originates from a study of beta chain features in type 1 diabetes. Points on this clone: Antigen: not known.

Since all of the isolated RNA was reverse transcribed, expressed TCRB transcripts were what got sequenced. Measured with immunoSEQ multiplex PCR; TCRdb has only the in-frame clones, and not every one. The sample records around 310,000 clones, approximately 13% being singletons. General observations from the study: In all four CD4+ subsets, TCRB CDR3 length was significantly, moderately reduced in type 1 diabetes.

The CDR3 is 15 residues long. Germline CDR1 and CDR2: ENHRY and SYGVKD. Trimming removed 2 bases from V and 5 bases from J; junction bases left unmatched: 1. The V call is TRBV10-3, the J call TRBJ2-2; 11 positions agree with TRBD2. This TCR derives from a woman in her late teens or twenties with type 1 diabetes. Sequenced material: naive CD4+ T cells from blood. The CDR3 nucleotides read TGTGCCATCAGTGAGACTAGCGGGAGAACCGGGGAGCTGTTTTTT. Translated, it gives CAISETSGRTGELFF.